Listed below are T cell receptor beta chains from one sample, sequenced in a study of blood T cells in healthy people across ages. TCRdb fed the 5' RACE reads into MiXCR, producing one record per CDR3 protein. The sample includes approximately 800,000 distinct CDR3 sequences, 46% of them seen just once. Source material: blood. The receptors come from a man older than 75 in good health. Each CDR3 is given with its conserved first and last residue.

j_gene: TRBJ1-2; v_gene: TRBV20-1; CDR3aa: CSAPRGGNYGYTF
j_gene: TRBJ1-6; v_gene: TRBV28; CDR3aa: CASSQTDRDTFALHF
j_gene: TRBJ2-3; v_gene: TRBV9; CDR3aa: CASSAGTSGLTDTQYF
j_gene: TRBJ2-4; v_gene: TRBV20-1; CDR3aa: CSALSGTSGNIQYF
j_gene: TRBJ2-7; v_gene: TRBV7-9; CDR3aa: CASSRTGGHEQYF
j_gene: TRBJ2-2; v_gene: TRBV5-1; CDR3aa: CASSLPAGYTGELFF
j_gene: TRBJ2-3; v_gene: TRBV29-1; CDR3aa: CSVEPQGTDTQYF
j_gene: TRBJ1-6; v_gene: TRBV12-3/TRBV12-4; CDR3aa: CASSLTGKNSPLHF
j_gene: TRBJ2-1; v_gene: TRBV12-3/TRBV12-4; CDR3aa: CASSLFQNEQFF
j_gene: TRBJ2-5; v_gene: TRBV14; CDR3aa: CASSQLPQGAKETQYF
j_gene: TRBJ2-7; v_gene: TRBV3-1; CDR3aa: CASSQEGGPYEQYF
j_gene: TRBJ2-1; v_gene: TRBV24-1; CDR3aa: CATSGQGTSYNEQFF
j_gene: TRBJ2-7; v_gene: TRBV12-3/TRBV12-4; CDR3aa: CASSFWRASSYEQYF
j_gene: TRBJ2-7; v_gene: TRBV20-1; CDR3aa: CNARDLAGLEREQYF
j_gene: TRBJ2-7; v_gene: TRBV7-9; CDR3aa: CASSPDRVASEQYF
j_gene: TRBJ2-5; v_gene: TRBV5-1; CDR3aa: CASGGAGTDQETQYF
j_gene: TRBJ1-6; v_gene: TRBV5-4; CDR3aa: CASSVGADNSPLHF